These 14 T cell receptor beta chains were all obtained from the same sample, sequenced in a study of cytomegalovirus exposure and HLA in healthy donors. Amplification used 60 Vbeta primers and 13 Jbeta primers. Using immunoSEQ multiplex PCR, the repertoire was profiled, and TCRdb retains in-frame clones only, with some absent. The sample has 160,000 or so clones; over 70% are singletons. The sequenced sample consisted of PBMCs. Receptors were obtained from a woman aged 18-29 years in good health and CMV-seronegative.

This rearrangement joins TRBV30 to TRBJ2-3; a weak D match, TRBD2 (6 bases). V lost 6 bases, J lost 5 bases, and 15 bases lay in between. CDR1 and CDR2 from the germline V gene are GTSNPN and SVGIG (reference sequence). CDR3 length: 13 amino acids. This CDR3 is CACPLSGGDTQYF. The CDR3 DNA reads TGTGCCTGTCCGCTTAGCGGAGGAGATACGCAGTATTTT.

This rearrangement joins TRBV25-1 to TRBJ1-2; weak D call: TRBD1 (5 bases). The germline gives CDR1 MGHDK, CDR2 SYGVNS. The CDR3 is made up of 12 amino acids. V lost 4 bases and J lost 3, with 6 bases in between. CDR3: CASSVRDYGYTF. The CDR3 DNA is TGTGCCAGCAGTGTCAGGGACTATGGCTACACCTTC.

The rearrangement joins TRBV5-5 to TRBJ2-3, with TRBD1 matching 10 bases. Trimming took 5 bases from V and 1 from J; bases not matched to a gene: 7. The germline V gene has CDR1 SGHKS and CDR2 YYEKEE (reference sequence). This CDR3 contains 16 residues. The CDR3 DNA sequence: TGTGCCAGCAGGATGACAGGGGGCACGGGCACAGATACGCAGTATTTT. Translated: CASRMTGGTGTDTQYF.

As for this clone: Mismatch with germline at one junction end may stem from a read error. The chain carries TRBV7-9 and TRBJ1-4; 7 bases line up with TRBD1. Germline CDR1 and CDR2: SEHNR and FQNEAQ (reference sequence). The length of the CDR3 is 15 residues. The CDR3 loop is CSSSYPGTVNEKLFF. CDR3 in DNA: TGTTCCAGCAGCTACCCCGGGACAGTAAATGAAAAACTGTTTTTT. Using reference TRBV7-9 and TRBJ1-4 for the parts outside the CDR3, the full variable domain is DTGVSQNPRHKITKRGQNVTFRCDPISEHNRLYWYRQTLGQGPEFLTYFQNEAQLEKSRLLSDRFSAERPKGSFSTLEIQRTEQGDSAMYLCSSSYPGTVNEKLFFGSGTQLSVL.

The chain uses TRBV6-9 and TRBJ1-5; 7 nucleotides match TRBD1. The V and J ends lost 4 bases and 5 bases, in that order; junction bases with no gene match: 23. The CDR3 totals 20 residues. CDR1 MNHGY and CDR2 SVAAGI come from the germline V gene. The CDR3, as DNA: TGTGCCAGCAGTTGGTTTTGTGGGACAGAGGATAACTCCCGGGATCAGCCCCAGCATTTT. Protein: CASSWFCGTEDNSRDQPQHF.

The rearrangement links TRBV19 to TRBJ1-6, with D possibly being TRBD1 (5 bases). The CDR3 runs to 16 residues. Trimming took off 5 bases at V and 10 bases at J, with 21 bases between the two ends. Germline loops: CDR1 LNHDA, CDR2 SQIVND (reference sequence). The chain's CDR3 is CASSGGDQSRGSPLHF. The CDR3 coding sequence is TGTGCCAGTAGTGGAGGGGATCAATCCAGAGGCTCACCCCTCCACTTT.

The gene calls are TRBV11-2 and TRBJ2-1, with D possibly matching TRBD1 (6 bases). This CDR3 contains 17 residues. Looked up from germline, CDR1 is SGHAT and CDR2 is FQNNGV. The V and J ends lost 0 bases and 4 bases respectively, with 16 bases between them. Here the CDR3 reads CASSLDQVGGSYNEQFF. The CDR3 nucleotides are TGTGCCAGCAGCTTAGATCAGGTAGGGGGTTCTTACAATGAGCAGTTCTTC.

The table lists this clone with a count of one. V is TRBV11-3 and J is TRBJ2-2; D ambiguous. Per germline, CDR1 SGHNT and CDR2 YENEEA. The CDR3 length is 12 residues. Trimming took 4 bases from V and 6 from J, leaving 6 bases between them. The CDR3 loop reads CASSYPAGELFF. The CDR3, as DNA: TGTGCCAGCAGCTATCCTGCCGGGGAGCTGTTTTTT.

The chain combines TRBV5-1 with TRBJ1-4; D perhaps matches TRBD1 (6 bases). Germline CDR1 is SGHRS and CDR2 is YFSETQ. Deletions cut 5 bases from V and 7 bases from J, with 15 bases between. The CDR3 sequence is 14 residues long. The DNA of the CDR3 is TGCGCCAGCAGACACAGGGAAGGGGGTGAAAAACTGTTTTTT. Translated, it gives CASRHREGGEKLFF.

The chain has TRBV11-1 and TRBJ1-2, with TRBD1 matching 7 bases. The CDR3 is 15 amino acids. V shed 5 bases, J shed 3 bases, and the junction held 9 bases outside the gene matches. Germline lookup yields CDR1 SGHAT and CDR2 FQDESV (reference sequence). Here the CDR3 reads CASSGQDVGYYGYTF. The CDR3 DNA sequence: TGTGCCAGCAGCGGACAGGACGTTGGCTACTATGGCTACACCTTC.

The rearrangement links TRBV5-1 to TRBJ2-4; a possible D gene is TRBD2 (5 bases). The V end was cut by 3 bases, the J end by 2 bases, with 15 bases between. Germline V lookup: CDR1 SGHRS, CDR2 YFSETQ. CDR3 length equals 16 residues. The CDR3 DNA reads as TGCGCCAGCAGCTACTCAGGAGGAGGTCCCAAAAACATTCAGTACTTC. It translates to CASSYSGGGPKNIQYF.

This chain links TRBV27 with TRBJ1-2, with 7 nucleotides matching TRBD1. Germline CDR1 and CDR2: MNHEY and SMNVEV (reference sequence). J lost 5 bases, V lost 3 bases, and 15 bases had no gene match. The CDR3 extends over 17 amino acids. The CDR3 sequence is CASSFSRRTGQGYGYTF. For the CDR3, the DNA is TGTGCCAGCAGTTTCTCGAGAAGGACAGGTCAAGGGTATGGCTACACCTTC.

The V and J genes are TRBV7-2 and TRBJ1-1, with a possible D match to TRBD1 (6 bases). The CDR3 is 14 residues long. V was pared by 8 bases and J by 8 bases, with 21 bases between. Germline V gene sequence: CDR1 SGHTA, CDR2 FQGNSA. The CDR3 spells CASGHREAGLEAFF. The CDR3 region has the DNA TGTGCCAGCGGACACAGGGAAGCGGGATTGGAAGCTTTCTTT.

The genes are TRBV6-5 and TRBJ2-1, with D perhaps TRBD1 (8 bases). The CDR3 runs 15 residues. The V gene lost 8 bases and the J gene lost 9 bases, with 23 bases spanning the gap. Looked up from germline, CDR1 is MNHEY and CDR2 is SVGAGI. This chain's CDR3 is CASGNRGGGASEQFF. The CDR3 DNA reads as TGTGCCAGCGGAAACAGGGGGGGCGGGGCATCTGAGCAGTTCTTC.